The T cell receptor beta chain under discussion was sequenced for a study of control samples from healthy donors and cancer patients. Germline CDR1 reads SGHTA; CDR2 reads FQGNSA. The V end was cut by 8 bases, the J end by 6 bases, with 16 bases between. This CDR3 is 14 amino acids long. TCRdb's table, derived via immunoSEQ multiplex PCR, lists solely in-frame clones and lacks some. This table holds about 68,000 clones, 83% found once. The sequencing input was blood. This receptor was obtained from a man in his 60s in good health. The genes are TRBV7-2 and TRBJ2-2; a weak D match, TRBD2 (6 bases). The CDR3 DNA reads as TGTGCCAGCTCGAACGGGGGTTCCCCCGGGGAGCTGTTTTTT. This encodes CASSNGGSPGELFF.